Shown below are 20 T cell receptor beta chains from a single sample sequenced in a study of T-cell memory formation after mild COVID-19. MiXCR was run by TCRdb on the 5' RACE reads, yielding one entry per CDR3 protein. The repertoire includes nearly 110,000 distinct CDR3 sequences, roughly 12% of them detected once, and around 30% sits in the top ten. Input material: PBMCs or a T cell subset sorted from them (not recorded which). All receptors derive from an adult woman who had mild COVID-19 (a few samples of this study predate the infection). Cell type and time point are not known.

The genes are TRBV5-1 and TRBJ1-1; D is possibly TRBD1 (5 bases). The CDR3 has 15 residues. Trimming removed 1 base from V and 4 bases from J, with 14 bases in between. Germline assignment: CDR1 SGHRS and CDR2 YFSETQ. CDR3 sequence reads: CASSLSRTLGTEAFF. CDR3 in DNA: TGCGCCAGCAGCTTGTCGAGGACACTGGGCACTGAAGCTTTCTTT. The full variable domain, in which reference TRBV5-1 and TRBJ1-1 provide the parts outside the CDR3, is KAGVTQTPRYLIKTRGQQVTLSCSPISGHRSVSWYQQTPGQGLQFLFEYFSETQRNKGNFPGRFSGRQFSNSRSEMNVSTLELGDSALYLCASSLSRTLGTEAFFGQGTRLTVV.

V gene TRBV30 combines with J gene TRBJ1-1, with 12 bases identical to TRBD1. In germline, CDR1 is GTSNPN, CDR2 SVGIG (reference sequence). V lost 6 bases and J lost 7; bases outside the gene matches: 18. CDR3 size: 17 residues. CDR3 bases: TGTGCCTGCCAGGGACAGGGGGCGTTTAAACGACTGGGTGAAGCTTTCTTT. This sequence encodes CACQGQGAFKRLGEAFF. The whole variable domain, remainder taken from reference TRBV30 and TRBJ1-1, is SQTIHQWPATLVQPVGSPLSLECTVEGTSNPNLYWYRQAAGRGLQLLFYSVGIGQISSEVPQNLSASRPQDRQFILSSKKLLLSDSGFYLCACQGQGAFKRLGEAFFGQGTRLTVV.

This clonotype showed up just a few times. This chain's CDR3 is CASSVTGSYNEQFF. The CDR3 DNA reads as TGTGCCAGCAGCGTAACAGGGTCCTACAATGAGCAGTTCTTC. The rearrangement uses TRBV9 and TRBJ2-1, with D perhaps matching TRBD1 (6 bases). Germline V lookup: CDR1 SGDLS, CDR2 YYNGEE. V was trimmed by 1 base and J by 1 base, leaving 6 bases between them. This CDR3 region has 14 residues.

Of note for this clonotype: At one end the junction does not follow the germline gene, possibly because of a read error. The J gene is TRBJ2-1, the V gene TRBV7-6, with TRBD1 as a possible D gene (6 bases). There are 15 residues in the CDR3. Germline values: CDR1 SGHVS, CDR2 FNYEAQ. CDR3 loop: CDSSSYLQGDSEQFF. The CDR3 nucleotides read TGTGACAGCAGCTCGTATCTACAGGGCGATAGTGAGCAGTTCTTC. Drawing the rest from reference TRBV7-6 and TRBJ2-1, the complete variable domain is GAGVSQSPRYKVTKRGQDVALRCDPISGHVSLYWYRQALGQGPEFLTYFNYEAQQDKSGLPNDRFSAERPEGSISTLTIQRTEQRDSAMYRCDSSSYLQGDSEQFFGPGTRLTVL.

The V and J genes are TRBV6-5 and TRBJ2-7; D call uncertain. Germline CDR1 and CDR2: MNHEY and SVGAGI. Trimming took 0 bases from V and 4 from J, leaving 13 bases between them. There are 15 residues in the CDR3. CDR3 in amino acids: CASSYSRSPLYEQYF. The CDR3 nucleotides read TGTGCCAGCAGTTACTCCCGGTCCCCCCTATACGAGCAGTACTTC.

The rearrangement uses TRBV4-1 and TRBJ2-2; possibly TRBD2 for D (5 bases). The CDR3 spans 15 residues. V lost 1 base to trimming and J lost 4 bases, with 10 bases between them. Germline V gives CDR1 MGHRA, CDR2 YSYEKL. CDR3 sequence: CASSQVLAGTGELFF. Here the CDR3 DNA reads TGCGCCAGCAGCCAAGTGCTAGCAGGCACCGGGGAGCTGTTTTTT.

A few counts support this clonotype. The chain recombines TRBV24-1 with TRBJ2-7; TRBD1 matches at 7 bases. The germline CDR1 and CDR2 sequences are KGHDR and SFDVKD. With V trimmed by 5 bases and J by 3 bases, 9 bases remained unmatched. This CDR3 is 15 amino acids long. The CDR3 protein is CATSGGTALGYEQYF. The CDR3 DNA reads TGTGCCACCAGTGGGGGGACAGCGCTCGGCTACGAGCAGTACTTC.

This clonotype was seen more than once but under ten times. The V gene is TRBV6-5, the J gene TRBJ1-2; D is unclear. V was trimmed by 6 bases and J by 4 bases, leaving 18 bases between them. Germline CDR1 MNHEY, CDR2 SVGAGI. The CDR3 runs to 15 residues. The CDR3 loop reads CASSSVEWAAYGYTF. CDR3 in DNA: TGTGCCAGCAGCTCGGTGGAGTGGGCGGCCTATGGCTACACCTTC.

V and J are TRBV6-6 and TRBJ1-5; D gene unclear. This CDR3 has 10 residues. Germline V gene lookup returns CDR1 MNHNY and CDR2 SVGAGI (reference sequence). Trimming removed 7 bases from V and 8 bases from J, with 6 bases in between. CDR3 amino acids: CASNIEPQHF. The DNA of the CDR3 is TGTGCCAGCAACATAGAGCCCCAGCATTTT.

This clonotype has a handful of counts. The chain couples TRBV29-1 to TRBJ1-2, with a tentative D call TRBD1 (6 bases). CDR1 and CDR2 (germline): SQVTM, ANQGSEA. Trimming removed 3 bases from V and 6 bases from J, with 17 bases in between. The CDR3 consists of 14 residues. CDR3 sequence: CSVDSRASGDGYTF. The CDR3 coding sequence is TGCAGCGTTGATTCGAGGGCTTCAGGGGATGGCTACACCTTC.

The sample holds many counts of this clonotype. The chain has TRBV9 and TRBJ2-5; TRBD2 is a possible D gene (6 bases). The CDR3 totals 15 residues. V shed 4 bases and J shed 5 bases, with 18 bases lying between them. Germline V gene lookup returns CDR1 SGDLS and CDR2 YYNGEE. Here the CDR3 reads CASSLGLSNRETQYF. CDR3 sequence (DNA): TGTGCCAGCAGCCTGGGACTCTCAAACCGGGAGACCCAGTACTTC.

This clonotype was seen many times. The rearrangement joins TRBV24-1 to TRBJ2-3; 9 bases are shared with TRBD2. CDR1 KGHDR and CDR2 SFDVKD come from the germline V gene. The junction had 3 bases not matched to a gene; V was cut back by 1 base and J by 2 bases. This CDR3 is built from 16 residues. The CDR3, as DNA: TGTGCCACCAGTGATTTTTCTAGCGGGACCACAGATACGCAGTATTTT. Protein sequence: CATSDFSSGTTDTQYF.

This clonotype was seen a handful of times. V usage is TRBV4-1 and J usage is TRBJ2-5; no clear D gene. V shed 3 bases and J shed 5 bases, with 16 bases lying between them. From germline, CDR1 is MGHRA and CDR2 YSYEKL. The CDR3 runs 15 residues. The CDR3 DNA follows: TGCGCCAGCAGCCAGGCCAGTGATAGTGGCGAGACCCAGTACTTC. It yields the protein CASSQASDSGETQYF.

There are a few counts of this clonotype. The V gene is TRBV30, the J gene TRBJ1-3; D unresolved. This CDR3 has 14 amino acids. Germline V CDR1 and CDR2: GTSNPN, SVGIG (reference sequence). Trimming took 5 bases from V and 5 from J, leaving 16 bases between them. In DNA form, the CDR3 reads TGTGCCTGGGGTCACCGACGGTCGAGAAACACCATATATTTT. This gives the protein CAWGHRRSRNTIYF.

The CDR3 nucleotides are TGCAGCGTCTCCCCGGGACAGAAGGACGAGCAGTACTTC. This codes for CSVSPGQKDEQYF. The chain employs TRBV29-1 and TRBJ2-7; 7 bases are shared with TRBD1. The CDR3 is made up of 13 amino acids. V shed 6 bases, J shed 5 bases, and the junction held 10 bases outside the gene matches. CDR1 and CDR2 (germline): SQVTM, ANQGSEA.

This clonotype has more than one count but fewer than ten. The chain combines TRBV6-5 with TRBJ1-1; D not resolved. V was clipped by 2 bases and J by 5 bases, with 6 bases between them. CDR3 length: 12 residues. Per the germline V gene, CDR1 is MNHEY and CDR2 is SVGAGI. The CDR3 bases are TGTGCCAGCAGTTACGGGGAAACTGAAGCTTTCTTT. Its protein product is CASSYGETEAFF.

The table lists this clonotype with a few counts. The V gene is TRBV5-1, the J gene TRBJ1-5, with 8 nucleotides matching TRBD1. The CDR3 covers 15 residues. CDR1 and CDR2 from the germline V gene are SGHRS and YFSETQ. With 4 bases clipped from V and 4 bases from J, the junction kept 7 bases outside the gene matches. In nucleotides, the CDR3 is TGCGCCAGCAGCCCCGCAGGGGGCTCGAATCAGCCCCAGCATTTT. This codes for CASSPAGGSNQPQHF.

The genes are TRBV9 and TRBJ2-3; 9 bases match TRBD1. Trimming took 0 bases from V and 0 from J; bases not matched to a gene: 5. CDR3 length: 17 amino acids. Germline V gene sequence: CDR1 SGDLS, CDR2 YYNGEE. The CDR3 DNA reads as TGTGCCAGCAGCGTAGATGGGACAGGGTGGAGCACAGATACGCAGTATTTT. Residues: CASSVDGTGWSTDTQYF.

The sample holds many counts of this clonotype. The chain uses TRBV20-1 and TRBJ2-7; 16 bases map to TRBD2. V shed 5 bases, J shed 1 base, and the junction held 8 bases outside the gene matches. CDR3 length equals 17 residues. CDR1 and CDR2 from the germline V gene are DFQATT and SNEGSKA (reference sequence). The CDR3 sequence: CSAAGTSGGAESYEQYF. The CDR3 nucleotides are TGCAGTGCTGCCGGGACTAGCGGGGGGGCCGAGTCCTACGAGCAGTACTTC.

This clonotype was detected a few times. The chain has TRBV7-9 and TRBJ2-1; 9 nucleotides line up with TRBD2. Germline lookup yields CDR1 SEHNR and CDR2 FQNEAQ (reference sequence). Germline trimming cut 2 bases from V and 3 bases from J; bases unmatched to any gene: 5. This CDR3 has 16 residues. The CDR3 protein is CASSLIAGDLYNEQFF. The CDR3 nucleotides are TGTGCCAGCAGCTTAATAGCGGGGGACCTCTACAATGAGCAGTTCTTC. The full variable domain, with the rest looked up from reference TRBV7-9 and TRBJ2-1, is DTGVSQNPRHKITKRGQNVTFRCDPISEHNRLYWYRQTLGQGPEFLTYFQNEAQLEKSRLLSDRFSAERPKGSFSTLEIQRTEQGDSAMYLCASSLIAGDLYNEQFFGPGTRLTVL.